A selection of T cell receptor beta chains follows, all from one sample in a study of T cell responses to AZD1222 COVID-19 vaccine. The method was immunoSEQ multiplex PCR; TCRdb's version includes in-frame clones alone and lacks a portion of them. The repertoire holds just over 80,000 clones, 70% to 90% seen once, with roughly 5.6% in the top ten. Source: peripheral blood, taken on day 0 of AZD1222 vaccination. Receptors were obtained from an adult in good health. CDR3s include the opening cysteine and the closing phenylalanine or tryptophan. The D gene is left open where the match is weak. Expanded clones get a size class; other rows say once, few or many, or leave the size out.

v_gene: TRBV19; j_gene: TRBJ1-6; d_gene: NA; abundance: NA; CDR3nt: TGTGCCAGTAGTGAGATGAGCTCCTATAATTCACCCCTCCACTTT; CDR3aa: CASSEMSSYNSPLHF
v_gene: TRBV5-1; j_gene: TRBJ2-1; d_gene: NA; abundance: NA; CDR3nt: TGCGCCAGCAGCTGGAGGGGGAGTGAGCAGTTCTTC; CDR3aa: CASSWRGSEQFF
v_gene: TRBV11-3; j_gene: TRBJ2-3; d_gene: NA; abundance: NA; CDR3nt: TGTGCCAGCAGCTCCTTGGTCACAGATACGCAGTATTTT; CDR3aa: CASSSLVTDTQYF
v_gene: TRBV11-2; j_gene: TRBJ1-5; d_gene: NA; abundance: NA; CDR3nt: TGTGCCAGCAGCTTAGTGTCTGGGGATAGCAATCAGCCCCAGCATTTT; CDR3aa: CASSLVSGDSNQPQHF
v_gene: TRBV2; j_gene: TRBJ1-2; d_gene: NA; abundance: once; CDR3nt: TGTGCCAGCAGCGCCGGGGCAGCTAACTATGGCTACACCTTC; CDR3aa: CASSAGAANYGYTF
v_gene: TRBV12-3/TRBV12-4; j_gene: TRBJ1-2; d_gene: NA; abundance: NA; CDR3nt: TGTGCCAGCAGTCGACAGTACTCTGGCTACACCTTC; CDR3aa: CASSRQYSGYTF
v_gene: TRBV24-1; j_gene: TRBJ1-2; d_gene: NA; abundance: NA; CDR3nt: TGTGCCACCAGTGATTTGCGGAAGGGCTACACCTTC; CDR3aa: CATSDLRKGYTF
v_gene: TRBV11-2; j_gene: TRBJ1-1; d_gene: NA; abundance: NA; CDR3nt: TGTGCCAGCAGCTTAGGGGACACGAACACTGAAGCTTTCTTT; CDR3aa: CASSLGDTNTEAFF
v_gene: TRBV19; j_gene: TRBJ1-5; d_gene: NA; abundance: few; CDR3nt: TGTGCCAGTAGCGAGACGGTAAGCAGCAATCAGCCCCAGCATTTT; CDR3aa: CASSETVSSNQPQHF
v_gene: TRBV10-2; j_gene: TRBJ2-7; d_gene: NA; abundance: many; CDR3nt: TGCGCCAGCAGTGAGGAGGGGACCTACGAGCAGTACTTC; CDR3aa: CASSEEGTYEQYF
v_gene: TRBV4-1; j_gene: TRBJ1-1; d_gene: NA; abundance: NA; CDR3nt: TGCGCCAGCAGACCCGAACAGGGAGGGTATATGAACACTGAAGCTTTCTTT; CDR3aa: CASRPEQGGYMNTEAFF
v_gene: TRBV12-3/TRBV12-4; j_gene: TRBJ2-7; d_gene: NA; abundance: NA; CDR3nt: TGTGCCAGCAGCTTCGGTCGGGTGGAGCAGTACTTC; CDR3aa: CASSFGRVEQYF
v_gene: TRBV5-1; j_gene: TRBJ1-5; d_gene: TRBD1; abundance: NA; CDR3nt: TGCGCCAGCAGCTCTACAGGGGGGAGTCAGCCCCAGCATTTT; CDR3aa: CASSSTGGSQPQHF
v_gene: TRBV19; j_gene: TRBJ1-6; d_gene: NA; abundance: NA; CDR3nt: TGTGCCAGTAGTAGTATGAATGACAATTCACCCCTCCACTTT; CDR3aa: CASSSMNDNSPLHF
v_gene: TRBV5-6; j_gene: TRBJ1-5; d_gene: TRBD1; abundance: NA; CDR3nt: TGTGCCAGCAGCTTGGCCGGACAGGGTAGGACGCCCCAGCATTTT; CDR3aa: CASSLAGQGRTPQHF
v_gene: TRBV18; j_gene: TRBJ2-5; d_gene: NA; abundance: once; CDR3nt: TGTGCCAGCTCAGGCGGGGTGAGCCAAGAGACCCAGTACTTC; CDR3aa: CASSGGVSQETQYF
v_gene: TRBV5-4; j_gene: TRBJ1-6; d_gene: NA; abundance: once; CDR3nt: TGTGCCAGCAGCCCGGCCAATTCACCCCTCCACTTT; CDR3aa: CASSPANSPLHF
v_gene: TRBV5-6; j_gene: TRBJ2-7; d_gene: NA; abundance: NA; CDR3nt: TGTGCCAGCAGCTTGGGCTGGGGGCCCACCTACGAGCAGTACTTC; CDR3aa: CASSLGWGPTYEQYF
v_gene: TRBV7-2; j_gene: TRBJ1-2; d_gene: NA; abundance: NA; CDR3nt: TGTGCCAGCAGCTTAGCCCAGTTCTATGGCTACACCTTC; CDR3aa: CASSLAQFYGYTF
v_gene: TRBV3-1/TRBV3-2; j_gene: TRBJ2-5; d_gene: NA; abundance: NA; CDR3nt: TGTGCCAGCAGCCCGGGAACCGGGGCCCAGTACTTC; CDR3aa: CASSPGTGAQYF
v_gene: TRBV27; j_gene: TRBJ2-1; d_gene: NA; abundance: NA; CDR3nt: TGTGCCAGCAGTTTATCGGGTGGGGCCTCGACCAATGAGCAGTTCTTC; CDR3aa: CASSLSGGASTNEQFF
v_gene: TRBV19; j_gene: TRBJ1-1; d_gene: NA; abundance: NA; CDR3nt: TGTGCCAGTAGTATCTCCACCCTTAGGCCCCCGGAAGCTTTCTTT; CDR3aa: CASSISTLRPPEAFF
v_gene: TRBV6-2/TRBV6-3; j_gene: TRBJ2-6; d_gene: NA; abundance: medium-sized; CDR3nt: TGTGCCAGCAGTTTGGCAGGCTCTGGGGCCAACGTCCTGACTTTC; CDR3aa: CASSLAGSGANVLTF